This is a list of T cell receptor beta chains from one sample in a study of cytomegalovirus exposure and HLA in healthy donors. Assay: immunoSEQ multiplex PCR; the TCRdb copy retains only in-frame clones and omits some. The repertoire includes some 320,000 clones, about 90% of them detected once, and roughly 1.2% sits in the top ten. Sequences were obtained from PBMCs. The receptors here all came from a woman aged 25 to 39 in good health and CMV-seropositive. The CDR3 runs from the conserved cysteine through the conserved F or W. The order of the fields is J gene, V gene, CDR3 protein.

>TRBJ2-1|TRBV19
CASSATLVNEQFF
>TRBJ1-4|TRBV16
CASSQSTANNEKLFF
>TRBJ1-5|TRBV12-5
CASGRGWGQPQHF
>TRBJ2-5|TRBV12-5
CASMADAETQYF
>TRBJ2-3|TRBV4-3
CASSQGGRGLDTQYF
>TRBJ2-7|TRBV30
CAWSSGGSSYEQYF
>TRBJ2-6|TRBV5-1
CASSLDGQLAGVEGANVLTF
>TRBJ2-1|TRBV2
CASSEVGFNEQFF
>TRBJ2-7|TRBV13
CASSLGFTGATSYEQYF
>TRBJ2-7|TRBV11-1
CASEARFSYEQYF
>TRBJ1-2|TRBV5-6
CASSSGTGNRYGGYTF